This T cell receptor beta chain was sequenced during a study of monozygotic twins with inflammatory bowel disease. Whole-study findings and limits: Relative clonotype sharing with others was diminished in IBD patients versus healthy twins, particularly with disease activity.

Concerning this clonotype: Its antigen is unknown.

Collection of an approximately 2.5 ml blood sample took place per donor. Germline V gives CDR1 SGHTA, CDR2 FQGNSA. The CDR3 runs to 14 residues. Template-switch reactions added UMIs with a 6-nucleotide sample barcode. TCRdb derives one entry per CDR3 protein from the 5' RACE reads, leaving out DNA. The sample features some 330,000 distinct CDR3 sequences, with about 5% in its top ten. The V gene is TRBV7-2, the J gene TRBJ2-3; TCRdb calls TRBD2, which cannot be checked without DNA. This TCR derives from a human donor with ulcerative colitis or Crohn's disease, or a healthy co-twin of an affected twin (not recorded which). Sequencing used blood. The CDR3 sequence is CASSLANGGDTQYF.